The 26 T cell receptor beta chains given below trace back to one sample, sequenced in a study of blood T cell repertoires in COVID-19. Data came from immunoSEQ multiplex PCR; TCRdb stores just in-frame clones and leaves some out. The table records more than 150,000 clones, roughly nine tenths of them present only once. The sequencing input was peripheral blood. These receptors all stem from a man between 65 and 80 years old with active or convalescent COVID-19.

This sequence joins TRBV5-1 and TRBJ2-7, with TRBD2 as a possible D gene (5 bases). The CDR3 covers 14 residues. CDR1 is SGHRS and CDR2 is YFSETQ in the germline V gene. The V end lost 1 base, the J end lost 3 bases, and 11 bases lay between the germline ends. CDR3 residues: CASSLSPGNYEQYF. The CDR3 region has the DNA TGCGCCAGCAGCTTGTCTCCCGGGAACTACGAGCAGTACTTC.

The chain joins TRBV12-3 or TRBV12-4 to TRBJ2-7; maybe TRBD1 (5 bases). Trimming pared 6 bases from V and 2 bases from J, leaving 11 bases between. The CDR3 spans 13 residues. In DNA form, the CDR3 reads TGTGCCAGCAGCTACCAGGGTCCCTACGAGCAGTACTTC. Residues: CASSYQGPYEQYF.

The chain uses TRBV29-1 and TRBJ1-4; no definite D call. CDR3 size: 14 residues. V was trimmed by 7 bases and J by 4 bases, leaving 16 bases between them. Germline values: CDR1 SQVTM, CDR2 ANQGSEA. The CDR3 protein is CSASDGANNEKLFF. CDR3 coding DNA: TGCAGCGCGAGCGACGGAGCGAATAATGAAAAACTGTTTTTT.

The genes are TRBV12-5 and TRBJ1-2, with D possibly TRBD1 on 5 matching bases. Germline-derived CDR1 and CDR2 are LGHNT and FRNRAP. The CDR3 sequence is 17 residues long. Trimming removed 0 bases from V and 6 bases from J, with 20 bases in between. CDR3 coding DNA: TGTGCTAGTGGTTTGGTAGGTCCCACCCACAGGTTGGATGGCTACACCTTC. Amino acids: CASGLVGPTHRLDGYTF.

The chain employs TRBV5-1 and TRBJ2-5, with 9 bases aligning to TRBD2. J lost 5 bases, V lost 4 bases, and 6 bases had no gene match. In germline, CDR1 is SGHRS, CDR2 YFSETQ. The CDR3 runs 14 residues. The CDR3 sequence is CASSLLAGPETQYF. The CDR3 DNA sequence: TGCGCCAGCAGCCTACTAGCGGGTCCTGAGACCCAGTACTTC.

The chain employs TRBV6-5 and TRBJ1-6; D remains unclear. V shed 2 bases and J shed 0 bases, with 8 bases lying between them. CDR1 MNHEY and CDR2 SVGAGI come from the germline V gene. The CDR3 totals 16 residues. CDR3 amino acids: CASSYNPSSYNSPLHF. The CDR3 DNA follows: TGTGCCAGCAGTTACAACCCGAGCTCCTATAATTCACCCCTCCACTTT.

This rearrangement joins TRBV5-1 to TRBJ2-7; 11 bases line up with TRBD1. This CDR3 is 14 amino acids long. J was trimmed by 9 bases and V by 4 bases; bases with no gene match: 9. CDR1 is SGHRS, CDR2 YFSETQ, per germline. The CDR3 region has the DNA TGCGCCAGCAGCGGCGGGACAGGGGGGTTGGCGCAGTACTTC. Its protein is CASSGGTGGLAQYF.

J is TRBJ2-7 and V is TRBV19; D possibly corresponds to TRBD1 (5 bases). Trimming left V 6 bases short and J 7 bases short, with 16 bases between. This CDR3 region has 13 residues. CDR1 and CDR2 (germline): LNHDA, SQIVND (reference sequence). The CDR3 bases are TGTGCCAGTAGCCCTCCAGGGAACGGAGAGCAGTACTTC. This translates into CASSPPGNGEQYF. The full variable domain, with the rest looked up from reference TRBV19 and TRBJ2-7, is DGGITQSPKYLFRKEGQNVTLSCEQNLNHDAMYWYRQDPGQGLRLIYYSQIVNDFQKGDIAEGYSVSREKKESFPLTVTSAQKNPTAFYLCASSPPGNGEQYFGPGTRLTVT.

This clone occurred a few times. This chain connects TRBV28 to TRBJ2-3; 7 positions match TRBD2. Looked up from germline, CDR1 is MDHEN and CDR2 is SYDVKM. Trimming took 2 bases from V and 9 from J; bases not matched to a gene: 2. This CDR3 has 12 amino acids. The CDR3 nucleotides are TGTGCCAGCAGTTTACTAGCGGAGACGCAGTATTTT. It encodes CASSLLAETQYF.

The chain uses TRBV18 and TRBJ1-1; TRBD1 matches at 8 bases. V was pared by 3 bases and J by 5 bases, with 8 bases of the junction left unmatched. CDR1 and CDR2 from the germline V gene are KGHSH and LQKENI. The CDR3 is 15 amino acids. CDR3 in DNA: TGTGCCAGCTCACCCTCACGGGACAGGCAAACTGAAGCTTTCTTT. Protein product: CASSPSRDRQTEAFF.

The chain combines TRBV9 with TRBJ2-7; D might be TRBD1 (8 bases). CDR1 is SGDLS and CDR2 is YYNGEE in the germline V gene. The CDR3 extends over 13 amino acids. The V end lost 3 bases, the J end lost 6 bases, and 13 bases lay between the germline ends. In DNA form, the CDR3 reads TGTGCCAGCAGCGGCAACAGGGGGGGCGAGCAGTACTTC. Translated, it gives CASSGNRGGEQYF.

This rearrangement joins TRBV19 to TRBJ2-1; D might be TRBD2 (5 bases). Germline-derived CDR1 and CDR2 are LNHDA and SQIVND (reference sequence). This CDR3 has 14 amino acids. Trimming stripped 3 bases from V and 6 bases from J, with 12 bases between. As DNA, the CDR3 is TGTGCCAGTAGTATTCAATCCGGGGTCAATGAGCAGTTCTTC. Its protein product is CASSIQSGVNEQFF.

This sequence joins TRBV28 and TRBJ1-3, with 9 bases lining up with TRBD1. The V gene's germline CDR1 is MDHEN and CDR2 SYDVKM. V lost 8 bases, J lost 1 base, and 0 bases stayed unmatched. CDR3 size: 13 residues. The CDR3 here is CASGTGSGNTIYF. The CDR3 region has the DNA TGTGCCAGCGGGACAGGGTCTGGAAACACCATATATTTT.

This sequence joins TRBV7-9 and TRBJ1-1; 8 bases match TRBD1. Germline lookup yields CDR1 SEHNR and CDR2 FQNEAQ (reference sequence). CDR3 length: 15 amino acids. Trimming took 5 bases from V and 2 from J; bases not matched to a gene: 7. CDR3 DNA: TGTGCCAGCAGCCCAGCAGGGGGCTTAAACACTGAAGCTTTCTTT. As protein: CASSPAGGLNTEAFF.

The CDR3 DNA reads as TGTGCCTGGAGTGGAAAGGACAGGGCTGGCGAAAAACTGTTTTTT. This encodes CAWSGKDRAGEKLFF. The chain has TRBV30 and TRBJ1-4, with TRBD1 matching 8 bases. The CDR3 totals 15 residues. V trimming: 1 base; J trimming: 8 bases; junction bases outside the gene matches: 9. Germline V lookup: CDR1 GTSNPN, CDR2 SVGIG (reference sequence).

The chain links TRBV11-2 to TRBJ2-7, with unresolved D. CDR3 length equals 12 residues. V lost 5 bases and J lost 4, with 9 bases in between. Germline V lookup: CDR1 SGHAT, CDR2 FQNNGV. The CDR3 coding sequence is TGTGCCAGCAGCCCCGAGGCTTACGAGCAGTACTTC. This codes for CASSPEAYEQYF.

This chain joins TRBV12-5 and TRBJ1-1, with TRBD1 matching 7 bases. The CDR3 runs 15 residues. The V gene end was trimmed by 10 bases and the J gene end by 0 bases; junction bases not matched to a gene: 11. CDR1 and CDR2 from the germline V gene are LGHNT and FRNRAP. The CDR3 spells CATLKTGYMNTEAFF. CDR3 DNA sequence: TGTGCTACCCTTAAGACAGGGTACATGAACACTGAAGCTTTCTTT.

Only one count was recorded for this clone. Here the CDR3 DNA reads TGTGCCAGCAGTTTATGGACAGGGGTATTACTCAAGGACACCGGGGAGCTGTTTTTT. It yields the protein CASSLWTGVLLKDTGELFF. The genes are TRBV27 and TRBJ2-2; 9 bases match TRBD1. The junction had 12 bases not matched to a gene; V was cut back by 1 base and J by 3 bases. The CDR3 contains 19 residues. From germline, CDR1 is MNHEY and CDR2 SMNVEV (reference sequence).

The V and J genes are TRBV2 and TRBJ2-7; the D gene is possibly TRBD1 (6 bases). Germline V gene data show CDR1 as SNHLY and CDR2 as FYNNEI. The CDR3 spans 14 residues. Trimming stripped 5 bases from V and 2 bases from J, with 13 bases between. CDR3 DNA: TGTGCCAGCAGTACCCAGGGGAGCGCCTACGAGCAGTACTTC. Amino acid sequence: CASSTQGSAYEQYF.

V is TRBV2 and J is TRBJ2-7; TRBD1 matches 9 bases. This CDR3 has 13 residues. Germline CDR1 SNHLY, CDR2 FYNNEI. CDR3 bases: TGTGCAACCAGGGGGACAGGGTTGTACGAGCAGTACTTC. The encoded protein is CATRGTGLYEQYF.

The CDR3 sequence: CASSVTGKAQPQHF. For the CDR3, the DNA is TGTGCCAGTAGCGTGACAGGGAAGGCTCAGCCCCAGCATTTT. This chain links TRBV19 with TRBJ1-5; TRBD1 matches at 7 bases. This CDR3 is built from 14 residues. After removal of 6 bases from V and 6 bases from J, the junction contained 8 bases not matched to a gene. Germline CDR1 and CDR2: LNHDA and SQIVND (reference sequence).

This chain's CDR3 is CATQGRSNTGELFF. The CDR3 coding sequence is TGTGCCACCCAGGGGCGATCGAACACCGGGGAGCTGTTTTTT. The gene calls are TRBV25-1 and TRBJ2-2; possible D gene TRBD1, 6 bases. This CDR3 has 14 residues. V was cut by 10 bases and J by 0 bases, with 12 bases left in between. The germline CDR1 and CDR2 sequences are MGHDK and SYGVNS.

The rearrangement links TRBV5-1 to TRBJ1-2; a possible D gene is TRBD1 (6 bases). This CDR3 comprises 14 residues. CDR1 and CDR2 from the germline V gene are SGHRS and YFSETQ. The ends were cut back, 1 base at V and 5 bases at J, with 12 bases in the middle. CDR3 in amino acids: CASSLIDRFYGYTF. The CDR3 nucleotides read TGCGCCAGCAGCTTGATTGACAGGTTTTATGGCTACACCTTC.

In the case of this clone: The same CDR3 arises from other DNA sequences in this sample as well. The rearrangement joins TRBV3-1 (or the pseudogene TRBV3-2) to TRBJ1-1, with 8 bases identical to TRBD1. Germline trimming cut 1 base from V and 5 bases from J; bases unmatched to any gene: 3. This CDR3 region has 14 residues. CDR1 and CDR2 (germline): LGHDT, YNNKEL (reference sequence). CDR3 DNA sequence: TGTGCCAGCAGCCAAGGACAGGGGTCAACTGAAGCTTTCTTT. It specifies CASSQGQGSTEAFF.

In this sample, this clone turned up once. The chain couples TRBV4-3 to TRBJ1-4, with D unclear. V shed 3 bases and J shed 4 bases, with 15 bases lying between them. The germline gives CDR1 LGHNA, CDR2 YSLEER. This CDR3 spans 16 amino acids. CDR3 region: CASSQSDSRGNEKLFF. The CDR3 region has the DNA TGCGCCAGCAGCCAGTCGGACTCGCGCGGTAATGAAAAACTGTTTTTT.

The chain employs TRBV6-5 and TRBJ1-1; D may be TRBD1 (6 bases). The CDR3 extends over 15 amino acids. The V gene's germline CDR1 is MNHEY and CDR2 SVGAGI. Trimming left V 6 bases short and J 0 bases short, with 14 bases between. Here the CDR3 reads CASSPAGTLNTEAFF. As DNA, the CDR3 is TGTGCCAGCAGCCCCGCCGGGACACTGAACACTGAAGCTTTCTTT.